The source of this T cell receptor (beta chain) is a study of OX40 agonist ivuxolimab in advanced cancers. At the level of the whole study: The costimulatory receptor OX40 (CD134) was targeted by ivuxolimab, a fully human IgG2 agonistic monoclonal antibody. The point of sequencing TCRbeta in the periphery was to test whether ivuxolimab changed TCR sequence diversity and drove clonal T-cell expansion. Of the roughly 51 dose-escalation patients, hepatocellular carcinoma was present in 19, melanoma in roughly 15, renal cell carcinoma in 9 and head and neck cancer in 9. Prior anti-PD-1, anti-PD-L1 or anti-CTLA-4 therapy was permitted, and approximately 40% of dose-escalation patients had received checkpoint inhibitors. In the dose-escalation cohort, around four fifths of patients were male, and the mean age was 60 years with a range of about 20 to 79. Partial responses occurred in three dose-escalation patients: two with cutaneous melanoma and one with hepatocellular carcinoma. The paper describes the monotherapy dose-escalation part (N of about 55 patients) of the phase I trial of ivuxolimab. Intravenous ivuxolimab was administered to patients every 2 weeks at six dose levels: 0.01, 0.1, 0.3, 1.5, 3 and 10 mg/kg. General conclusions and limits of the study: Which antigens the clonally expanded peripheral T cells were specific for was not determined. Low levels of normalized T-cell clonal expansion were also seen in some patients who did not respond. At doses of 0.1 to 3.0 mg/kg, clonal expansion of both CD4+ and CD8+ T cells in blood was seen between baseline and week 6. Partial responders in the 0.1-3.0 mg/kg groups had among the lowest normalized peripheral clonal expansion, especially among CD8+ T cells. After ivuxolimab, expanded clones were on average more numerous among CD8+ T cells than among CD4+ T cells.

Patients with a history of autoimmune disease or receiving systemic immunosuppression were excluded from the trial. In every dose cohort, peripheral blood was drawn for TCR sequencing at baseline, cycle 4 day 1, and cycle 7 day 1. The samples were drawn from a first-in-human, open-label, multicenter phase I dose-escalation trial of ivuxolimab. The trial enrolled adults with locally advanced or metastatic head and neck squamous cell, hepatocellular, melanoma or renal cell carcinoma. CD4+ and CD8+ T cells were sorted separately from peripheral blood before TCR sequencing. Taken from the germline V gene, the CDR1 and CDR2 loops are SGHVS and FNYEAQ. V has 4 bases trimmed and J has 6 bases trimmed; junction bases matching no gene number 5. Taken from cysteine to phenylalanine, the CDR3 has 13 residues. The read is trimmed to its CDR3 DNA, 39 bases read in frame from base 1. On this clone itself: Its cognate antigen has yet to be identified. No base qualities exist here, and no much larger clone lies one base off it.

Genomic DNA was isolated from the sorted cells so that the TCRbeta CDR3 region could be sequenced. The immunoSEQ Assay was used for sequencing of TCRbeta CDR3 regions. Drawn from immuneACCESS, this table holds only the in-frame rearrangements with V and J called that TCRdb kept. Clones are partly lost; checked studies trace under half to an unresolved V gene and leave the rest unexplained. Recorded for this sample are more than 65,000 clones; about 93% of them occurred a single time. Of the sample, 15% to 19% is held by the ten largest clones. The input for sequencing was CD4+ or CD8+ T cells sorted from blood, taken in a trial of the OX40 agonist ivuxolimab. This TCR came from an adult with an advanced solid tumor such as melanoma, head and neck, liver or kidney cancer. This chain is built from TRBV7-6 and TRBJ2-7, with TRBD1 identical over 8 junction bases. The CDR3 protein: CASSSGQAGEQYF. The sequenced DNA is TGTGCCAGCAGCTCGGGACAGGCGGGCGAGCAGTACTTC.